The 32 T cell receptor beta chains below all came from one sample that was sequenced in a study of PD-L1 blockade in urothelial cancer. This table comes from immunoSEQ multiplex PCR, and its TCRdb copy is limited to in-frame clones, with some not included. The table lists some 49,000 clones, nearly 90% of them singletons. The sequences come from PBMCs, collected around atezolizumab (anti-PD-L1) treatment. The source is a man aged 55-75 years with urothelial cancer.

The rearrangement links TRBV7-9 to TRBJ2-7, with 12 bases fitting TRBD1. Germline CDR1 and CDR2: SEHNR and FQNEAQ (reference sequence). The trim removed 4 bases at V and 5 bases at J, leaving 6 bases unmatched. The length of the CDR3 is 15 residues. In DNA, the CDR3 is TGTGCCAGCAGCTCTCGGGACAGGGGGCTCGACGAGCAGTACTTC. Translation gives CASSSRDRGLDEQYF.

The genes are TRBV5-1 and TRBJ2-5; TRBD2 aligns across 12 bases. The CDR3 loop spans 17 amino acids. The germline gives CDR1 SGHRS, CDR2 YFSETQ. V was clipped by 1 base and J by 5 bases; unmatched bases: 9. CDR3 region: CASSLRLAGGMIETQYF. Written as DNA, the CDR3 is TGCGCCAGCAGCTTGAGGCTAGCGGGGGGGATGATTGAGACCCAGTACTTC.

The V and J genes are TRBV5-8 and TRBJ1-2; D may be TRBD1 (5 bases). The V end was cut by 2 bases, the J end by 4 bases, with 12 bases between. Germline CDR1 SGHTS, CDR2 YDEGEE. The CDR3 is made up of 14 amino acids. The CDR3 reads CASSFLYTGYGYTF. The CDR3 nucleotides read TGTGCCAGCAGCTTCCTATACACAGGCTATGGCTACACCTTC.

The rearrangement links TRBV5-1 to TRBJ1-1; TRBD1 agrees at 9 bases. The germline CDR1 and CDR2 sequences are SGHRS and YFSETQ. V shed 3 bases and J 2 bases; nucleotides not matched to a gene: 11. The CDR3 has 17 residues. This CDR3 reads CASSYGTGSGINTEAFF. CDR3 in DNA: TGCGCCAGCAGCTACGGGACAGGGTCAGGGATTAACACTGAAGCTTTCTTT.

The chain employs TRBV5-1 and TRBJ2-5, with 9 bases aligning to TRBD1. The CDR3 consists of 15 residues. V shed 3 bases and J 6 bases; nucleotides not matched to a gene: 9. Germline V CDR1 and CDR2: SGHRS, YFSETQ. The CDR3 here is CASSSEQGAVKTQYF. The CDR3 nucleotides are TGCGCCAGCAGCTCTGAACAGGGGGCCGTGAAGACCCAGTACTTC.

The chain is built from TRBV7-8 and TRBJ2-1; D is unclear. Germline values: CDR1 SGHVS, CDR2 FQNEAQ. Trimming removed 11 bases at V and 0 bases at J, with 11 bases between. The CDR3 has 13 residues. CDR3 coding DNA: TGTGCCGTCTCGGTAAGCTCCTACAATGAGCAGTTCTTC. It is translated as CAVSVSSYNEQFF.

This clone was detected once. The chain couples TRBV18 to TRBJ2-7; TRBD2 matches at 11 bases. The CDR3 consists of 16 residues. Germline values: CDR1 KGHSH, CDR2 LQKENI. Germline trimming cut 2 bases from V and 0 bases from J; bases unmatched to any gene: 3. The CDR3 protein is CASSPKGLAGSYEQYF. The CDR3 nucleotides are TGTGCCAGCTCACCAAAAGGACTAGCGGGCTCCTACGAGCAGTACTTC.

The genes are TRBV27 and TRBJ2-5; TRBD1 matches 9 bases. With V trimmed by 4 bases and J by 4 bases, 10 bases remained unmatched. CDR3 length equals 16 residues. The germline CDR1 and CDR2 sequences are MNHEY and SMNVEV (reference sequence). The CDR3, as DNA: TGTGCCAGCAGTTCCCTGACAGGGGGAGTGGGAGAGACCCAGTACTTC. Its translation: CASSSLTGGVGETQYF.

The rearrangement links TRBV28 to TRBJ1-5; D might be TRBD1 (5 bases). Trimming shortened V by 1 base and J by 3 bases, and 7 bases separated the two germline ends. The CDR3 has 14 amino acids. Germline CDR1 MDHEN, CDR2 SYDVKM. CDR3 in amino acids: CASSLLQDNQPQHF. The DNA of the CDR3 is TGTGCCAGCAGTTTATTACAGGACAATCAGCCCCAGCATTTT.

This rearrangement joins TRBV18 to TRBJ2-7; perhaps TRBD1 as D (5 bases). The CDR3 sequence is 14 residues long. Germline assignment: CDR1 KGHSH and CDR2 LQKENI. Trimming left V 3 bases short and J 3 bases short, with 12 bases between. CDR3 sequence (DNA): TGTGCCAGCTCACCCGACGACAGTTACTACGAGCAGTACTTC. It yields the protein CASSPDDSYYEQYF.

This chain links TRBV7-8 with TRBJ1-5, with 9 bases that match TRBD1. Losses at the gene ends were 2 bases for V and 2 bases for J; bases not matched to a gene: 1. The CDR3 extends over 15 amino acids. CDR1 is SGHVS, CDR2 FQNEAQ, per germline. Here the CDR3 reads CASSLRDRGNQPQHF. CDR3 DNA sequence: TGTGCCAGCAGCTTACGGGACAGGGGCAATCAGCCCCAGCATTTT.

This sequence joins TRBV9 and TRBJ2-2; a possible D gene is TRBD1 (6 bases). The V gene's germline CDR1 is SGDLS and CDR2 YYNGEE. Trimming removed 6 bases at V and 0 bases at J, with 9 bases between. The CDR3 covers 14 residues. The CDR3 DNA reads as TGTGCCAGCAACGGACAGCCGAACACCGGGGAGCTGTTTTTT. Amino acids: CASNGQPNTGELFF.

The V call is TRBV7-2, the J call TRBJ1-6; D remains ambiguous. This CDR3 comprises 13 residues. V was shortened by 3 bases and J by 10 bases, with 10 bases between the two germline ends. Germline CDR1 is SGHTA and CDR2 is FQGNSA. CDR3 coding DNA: TGTGCCAGCAGCTTTGAGGGTTCCTCACCCCTCCACTTT. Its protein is CASSFEGSSPLHF.

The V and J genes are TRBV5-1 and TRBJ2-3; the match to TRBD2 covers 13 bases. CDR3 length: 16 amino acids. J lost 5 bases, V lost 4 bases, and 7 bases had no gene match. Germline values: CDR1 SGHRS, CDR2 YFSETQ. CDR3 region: CASSRWTSGGGDTQYF. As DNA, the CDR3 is TGCGCCAGCAGCCGCTGGACTAGCGGGGGAGGAGATACGCAGTATTTT.

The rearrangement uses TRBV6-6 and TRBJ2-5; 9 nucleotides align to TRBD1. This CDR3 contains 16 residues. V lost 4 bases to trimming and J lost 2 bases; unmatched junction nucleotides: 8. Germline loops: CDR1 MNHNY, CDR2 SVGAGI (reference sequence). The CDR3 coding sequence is TGTGCCAGCAGTTCCGGACAGGGGATATCACAAGAGACCCAGTACTTC. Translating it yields CASSSGQGISQETQYF.

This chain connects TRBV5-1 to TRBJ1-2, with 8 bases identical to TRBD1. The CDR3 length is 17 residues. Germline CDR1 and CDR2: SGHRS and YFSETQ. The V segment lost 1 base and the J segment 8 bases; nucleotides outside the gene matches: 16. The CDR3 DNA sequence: TGCGCCAGCAGCTTGACCCCCTTAGGACAGGGTACTTGGGGCTACACCTTC. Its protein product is CASSLTPLGQGTWGYTF.

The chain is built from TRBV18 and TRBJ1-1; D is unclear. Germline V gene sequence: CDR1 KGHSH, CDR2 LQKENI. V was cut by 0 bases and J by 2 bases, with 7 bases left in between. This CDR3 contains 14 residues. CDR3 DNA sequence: TGTGCCAGCTCACCACCCGGTAGAAACACTGAAGCTTTCTTT. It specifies CASSPPGRNTEAFF.

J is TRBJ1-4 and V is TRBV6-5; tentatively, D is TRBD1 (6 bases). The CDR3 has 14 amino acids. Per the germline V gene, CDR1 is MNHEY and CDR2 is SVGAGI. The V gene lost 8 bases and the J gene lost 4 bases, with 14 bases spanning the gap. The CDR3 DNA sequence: TGTGCCAGCTCAAACGGACAGAGTAATGAAAAACTGTTTTTT. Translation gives CASSNGQSNEKLFF.

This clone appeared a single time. DNA for the CDR3: TGTGCCATCAGTGAGTCGCCAGACCTCGCGGGGGGGCCCAATGAGCAGTTCTTC. Encoded protein: CAISESPDLAGGPNEQFF. The chain carries TRBV10-3 and TRBJ2-1; 9 bases line up with TRBD2. The germline V gene encodes CDR1 ENHRY and CDR2 SYGVKD. The V gene end was trimmed by 0 bases and the J gene end by 6 bases; junction bases not matched to a gene: 12. The CDR3 is 18 amino acids.

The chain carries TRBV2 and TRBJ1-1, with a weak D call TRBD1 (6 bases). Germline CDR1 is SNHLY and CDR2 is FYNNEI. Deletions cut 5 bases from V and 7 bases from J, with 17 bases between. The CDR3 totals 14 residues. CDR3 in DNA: TGTGCCAGCAGTAACAGGGTAGGGATGTATGAAGCTTTCTTT. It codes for CASSNRVGMYEAFF.

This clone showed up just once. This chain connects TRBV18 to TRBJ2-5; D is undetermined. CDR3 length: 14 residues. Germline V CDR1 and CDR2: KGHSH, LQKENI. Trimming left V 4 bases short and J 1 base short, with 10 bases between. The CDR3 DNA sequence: TGTGCCAGCTCACGATTAACAAGCCAAGAGACCCAGTACTTC. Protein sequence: CASSRLTSQETQYF. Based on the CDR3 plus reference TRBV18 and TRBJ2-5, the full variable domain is NAGVMQNPRHLVRRRGQEARLRCSPMKGHSHVYWYRQLPEEGLKFMVYLQKENIIDESGMPKERFSAEFPKEGPSILRIQQVVRGDSAAYFCASSRLTSQETQYFGPGTRLLVL.

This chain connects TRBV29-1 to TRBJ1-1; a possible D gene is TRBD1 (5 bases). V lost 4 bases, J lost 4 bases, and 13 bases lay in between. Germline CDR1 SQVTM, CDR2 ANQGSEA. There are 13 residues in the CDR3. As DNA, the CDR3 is TGCAGCGTTGGACAGAGCTTGGGCACTGAAGCTTTCTTT. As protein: CSVGQSLGTEAFF.

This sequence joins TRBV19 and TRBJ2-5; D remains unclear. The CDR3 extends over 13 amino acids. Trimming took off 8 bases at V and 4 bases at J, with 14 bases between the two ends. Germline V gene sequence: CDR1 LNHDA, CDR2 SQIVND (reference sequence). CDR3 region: CASSRDSRETQYF. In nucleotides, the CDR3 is TGTGCCAGTTCTCGCGATAGCCGAGAGACCCAGTACTTC.

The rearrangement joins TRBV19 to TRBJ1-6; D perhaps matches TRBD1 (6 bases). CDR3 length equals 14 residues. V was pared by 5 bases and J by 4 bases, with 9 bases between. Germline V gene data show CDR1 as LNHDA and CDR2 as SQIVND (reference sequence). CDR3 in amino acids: CASSDRTYNSPLHF. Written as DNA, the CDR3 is TGTGCCAGTAGTGACAGGACGTATAATTCACCCCTCCACTTT.

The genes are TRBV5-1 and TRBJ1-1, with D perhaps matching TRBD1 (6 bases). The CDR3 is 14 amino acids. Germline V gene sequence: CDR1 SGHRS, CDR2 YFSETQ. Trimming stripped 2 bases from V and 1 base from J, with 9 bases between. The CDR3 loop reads CASSLTGTNTEAFF. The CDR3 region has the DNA TGCGCCAGCAGCTTAACAGGGACGAACACTGAAGCTTTCTTT.

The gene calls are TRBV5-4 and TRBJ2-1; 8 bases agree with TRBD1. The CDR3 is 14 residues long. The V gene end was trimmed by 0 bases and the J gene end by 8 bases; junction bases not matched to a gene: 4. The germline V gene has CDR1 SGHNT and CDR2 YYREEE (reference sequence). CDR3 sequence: CASSLEGQGDEQFF. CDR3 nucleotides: TGTGCCAGCAGCTTGGAAGGACAGGGTGATGAGCAGTTCTTC.

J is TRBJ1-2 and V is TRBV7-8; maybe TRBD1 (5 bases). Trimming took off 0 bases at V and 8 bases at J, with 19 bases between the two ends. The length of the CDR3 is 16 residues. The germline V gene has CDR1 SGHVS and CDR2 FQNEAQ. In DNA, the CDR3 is TGTGCCAGCAGCTTAGCCCCCGTGACAGATAGACGGGGCTACACCTTC. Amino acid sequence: CASSLAPVTDRRGYTF.

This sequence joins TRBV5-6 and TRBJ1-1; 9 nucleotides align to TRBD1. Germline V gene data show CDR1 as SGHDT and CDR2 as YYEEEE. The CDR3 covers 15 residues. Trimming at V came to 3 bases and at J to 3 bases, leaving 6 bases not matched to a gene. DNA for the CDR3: TGTGCCAGCAGCTCCGGACAGGGGTTTTACACTGAAGCTTTCTTT. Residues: CASSSGQGFYTEAFF.

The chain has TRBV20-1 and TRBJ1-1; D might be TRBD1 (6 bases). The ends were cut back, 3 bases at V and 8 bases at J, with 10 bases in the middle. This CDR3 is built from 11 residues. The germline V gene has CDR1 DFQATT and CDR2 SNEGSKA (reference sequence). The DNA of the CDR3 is TGCAGTGCTAGCTTCGACAGGGAAGCTTTCTTT. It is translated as CSASFDREAFF.

Written as DNA, the CDR3 is TGTGCCAGCAGCTCCCGGCGGGTCACCGGGGAGCTGTTTTTT. Protein product: CASSSRRVTGELFF. The chain joins TRBV11-3 to TRBJ2-2, with a tentative D call TRBD2 (5 bases). With 4 bases removed from V and 4 bases from J, the gap between germline ends came to 10 bases. Germline V gives CDR1 SGHNT, CDR2 YENEEA. This CDR3 has 14 amino acids.

In DNA, the CDR3 is TGTGCCAGCAGTTTGCCAGGGGGCGCTGGGGCCAACGTCCTGACTTTC. It is translated as CASSLPGGAGANVLTF. V usage is TRBV28 and J usage is TRBJ2-6; 8 bases line up with TRBD1. The CDR3 runs to 16 residues. The junction had 3 bases not matched to a gene; V was cut back by 3 bases and J by 2 bases. Germline-derived CDR1 and CDR2 are MDHEN and SYDVKM. Full variable domain (rest looked up from reference TRBV28 and TRBJ2-6): DVKVTQSSRYLVKRTGEKVFLECVQDMDHENMFWYRQDPGLGLRLIYFSYDVKMKEKGDIPEGYSVSREKKERFSLILESASTNQTSMYLCASSLPGGAGANVLTFGAGSRLTVL.

The CDR3 nucleotides are TGTGCCAGCAGTGACTCTAGCGGGGGTACAAGTGAGCAGTTCTTC. This gives the protein CASSDSSGGTSEQFF. This sequence joins TRBV6-4 and TRBJ2-1; 9 bases are a match to TRBD2. Germline CDR1 is MRHNA and CDR2 is SNTAGT. The CDR3 covers 15 residues. The V and J ends lost 0 bases and 9 bases, in that order; junction bases with no gene match: 6.